This T cell receptor (beta chain) is from a study of CD8 T cells in ankylosing spondylitis (dated by TCRdb to the late 2010s). For the study in its entirety: The study set out to find disease-linked TCR variants by profiling T cell receptor beta repertoires in ankylosing spondylitis patients and healthy donors. The full study cohort comprised around 25 ankylosing spondylitis patients and approximately 100 healthy donors. Peripheral blood was sampled, and synovial fluid was also collected from ankylosing spondylitis patients.

As for this clonotype: What antigen it recognizes has not been identified. The sample holds no much larger clone one base away, and base qualities are not on file.

Sequencing took place on an Illumina HiSeq 2500. Quantitative 5'-RACE with molecular barcodes was used to prepare TCR beta libraries. As for the authors' bioinformatics: To identify disease-linked TCR variants, a new computational method was used, one built on a probabilistic model of VDJ rearrangement. The public reads were reprocessed in TCRdb via fastp at Q25 and MiXCR, keeping in-frame beta chains. One record per CDR3 amino acid sequence lists the most common genes and DNA. It is TCRdb's table, rather than the study itself, that gives the V and J calls and clone size. In all, the sample holds under 300,000 distinct CDR3 sequences, and approximately 11% of those were seen once. Of the sample, less than 7% is held by the ten largest clones. Findings and caveats that apply to the study as a whole: Some motif variants were previously reported in synovial fluid and blood of reactive arthritis patients, suggesting common disease-initiation mechanisms. According to the report, matched synovial fluid samples from ankylosing spondylitis patients were significantly enriched for the disease-linked clones. The disease-linked clones showed a CD8+ phenotype and occurred at relatively low frequencies in peripheral blood. Blood from ankylosing spondylitis patients appeared to be characterized by a TCR beta motif composed of about 8 highly homologous amino acid variants.

At the junction V is shortened by 4 bases and J by 7 bases, with 16 bases in between. The CDR3, from cysteine to phenylalanine, totals 15 residues. Solely the CDR3 DNA is kept, with 45 bases framed from the first base. Per the germline V gene, LGHNA is the CDR1 and YNFKEQ is the CDR2. The origin of this receptor is a male donor with ankylosing spondylitis or in good health (not recorded which). The sample taken for sequencing was blood, either unsorted or a sorted T cell fraction (not recorded which). The receptor chain draws on TRBV4-2 and TRBJ1-4; the best D guess is TRBD1, with 5 bases matching. The CDR3 reads CASSPTPGLGEKLFF. The sequence in DNA is TGTGCCAGCAGCCCTACGCCGGGGCTCGGTGAAAAACTGTTTTTT.